This is a list of T cell receptor beta chains from one sample in a study of control samples from healthy donors and cancer patients. Data came from immunoSEQ multiplex PCR; TCRdb stores just in-frame clones and leaves some out. The table has 75,000 to 100,000 clones, 82% seen once. The sequenced sample was blood. The receptors derive from a man in his sixties in good health. The CDR3 runs from the conserved cysteine through the conserved F or W. A D gene is named only where the DNA matches it firmly. Clone size is not always given. Where it is, it says once, few, many or a class for expanded clones.

TRBD2	14	TRBV19	NA	TRBJ2-3	CASRAGDSTDTQYF	TGTGCCAGTAGGGCGGGGGACTCCACAGATACGCAGTATTTT
NA	13	TRBV6-5	NA	TRBJ1-2	CASSYDGTYGYTF	TGTGCCAGCAGTTACGATGGGACTTATGGCTACACCTTC
TRBD1	15	TRBV3-1/TRBV3-2	NA	TRBJ1-1	CASSPRGQGSTEAFF	TGTGCCAGCAGCCCTCGTGGACAGGGTTCCACTGAAGCTTTCTTT
NA	13	TRBV7-7	NA	TRBJ1-1	CASSLTENTEAFF	TGTGCCAGCAGCTTAACAGAGAACACTGAAGCTTTCTTT
NA	14	TRBV28	NA	TRBJ2-6	CAIEGNSGANVLTF	TGTGCCATCGAGGGTAACTCTGGGGCCAACGTCCTGACTTTC
NA	14	TRBV3-1/TRBV3-2	NA	TRBJ2-1	CASSQRPLADEQFF	TGTGCCAGCAGCCAGCGACCGTTAGCCGATGAGCAGTTCTTC
TRBD1	18	TRBV28	NA	TRBJ1-6	CASSITGTGPYYNSPLHF	TGTGCCAGCAGCATTACCGGGACAGGACCATACTATAATTCACCCCTCCACTTT
NA	14	TRBV5-6	NA	TRBJ2-1	CASRGGPRGNEQFF	TGTGCCAGCAGAGGCGGACCGAGGGGGAATGAGCAGTTCTTC
NA	15	TRBV25-1	few	TRBJ2-1	CASSDKRGFHNEQFF	TGTGCCAGCAGTGATAAACGGGGGTTCCACAATGAGCAGTTCTTC
NA	17	TRBV9	NA	TRBJ2-1	CASSVDHSWSSYNEQFF	TGTGCCAGCAGCGTGGACCATAGCTGGAGCTCCTACAATGAGCAGTTCTTC
NA	12	TRBV6-5	once	TRBJ1-6	CASSRINSPLHF	TGTGCCAGCAGTAGGATAAATTCACCCCTCCACTTT
NA	15	TRBV19	NA	TRBJ2-5	CASSTSTGWGETQYF	TGTGCCAGTAGTACCTCAACAGGGTGGGGGGAGACCCAGTACTTC
NA	17	TRBV5-1	NA	TRBJ1-1	CASSSGPQTAMNTEAFF	TGCGCCAGCAGCAGCGGCCCCCAGACAGCAATGAACACTGAAGCTTTCTTT
NA	13	TRBV18	NA	TRBJ2-7	CASSPDQNYEQYF	TGTGCCAGCTCACCCGACCAAAACTACGAGCAGTACTTC
TRBD2	12	TRBV24-1	NA	TRBJ2-7	CATSGEGRLQYF	TGTGCCACCAGTGGGGAGGGACGCCTCCAGTACTTC
TRBD1	12	TRBV28	NA	TRBJ2-3	CASSDDRDTQYF	TGTGCCAGCAGTGACGACAGGGACACGCAGTATTTT
TRBD1	13	TRBV29-1	NA	TRBJ2-1	CSAQGSPYNEQFF	TGCAGCGCACAGGGGTCCCCCTACAATGAGCAGTTCTTC
TRBD1	15	TRBV4-1	NA	TRBJ1-1	CASSQETGGNTEAFF	TGCGCCAGCAGCCAAGAGACAGGGGGCAACACTGAAGCTTTCTTT
TRBD1	16	TRBV24-1	NA	TRBJ1-2	CATSDPYRGANYGYTF	TGTGCCACCAGTGATCCATACAGGGGAGCTAACTATGGCTACACCTTC
NA	12	TRBV11-3	NA	TRBJ2-1	CASSPSDNEQFF	TGTGCCAGCAGCCCCTCTGACAATGAGCAGTTCTTC
NA	16	TRBV9	NA	TRBJ2-3	CASSAEGGLATDTQYF	TGTGCCAGCAGCGCGGAAGGGGGCCTAGCGACAGATACGCAGTATTTT
NA	15	TRBV11-2	NA	TRBJ2-1	CASSLVAGTYNEQFF	TGTGCCAGCAGCTTAGTTGCAGGGACCTACAATGAGCAGTTCTTC
NA	20	TRBV30	NA	TRBJ2-2	CAYEGRRADLITRNTGELFF	TGTGCCTACGAAGGCAGGCGGGCCGATCTGATTACCAGGAACACCGGGGAGCTGTTTTTT
NA	15	TRBV28	NA	TRBJ2-7	CASTPSGRPRYEQYF	TGTGCCAGCACCCCATCCGGGAGACCGAGGTACGAGCAGTACTTC
NA	17	TRBV19	NA	TRBJ2-5	CASSMRTVWTSGETQYF	TGTGCCAGTAGTATGCGGACAGTATGGACCTCAGGAGAGACCCAGTACTTC
NA	11	TRBV29-1	once	TRBJ1-2	CSGELGSGYTF	TGCAGCGGGGAATTGGGGAGCGGCTACACCTTC
TRBD2	16	TRBV6-6	NA	TRBJ2-4	CASSHGLAGGLGIQYF	TGTGCCAGCAGCCACGGACTAGCGGGGGGGCTAGGAATTCAGTACTTC
NA	15	TRBV7-7	NA	TRBJ2-1	CASSPATGSYNEQFF	TGTGCTAGCAGCCCGGCGACAGGTTCCTACAATGAGCAGTTCTTC
TRBD2	16	TRBV11-2	once	TRBJ2-2	CASSRLAALNTGELFF	TGTGCCAGCAGCCGACTAGCGGCGCTGAACACCGGGGAGCTGTTTTTT
NA	15	TRBV15	NA	TRBJ2-1	CATSRDLSPLLVQFF	TGCGCCACCAGCAGAGATCTGAGCCCCTTGCTCGTGCAGTTCTTC
TRBD2	18	TRBV28	few	TRBJ2-2	CASSLSLAGGPRTGELFF	TGTGCCAGCAGTTTATCACTAGCGGGAGGGCCTCGCACCGGGGAGCTGTTTTTT
NA	14	TRBV20-1	NA	TRBJ2-7	CSASLSSLSYEQYF	TGCAGTGCTAGTTTGTCTAGCCTAAGCTACGAGCAGTACTTC
NA	14	TRBV14	NA	TRBJ2-3	CASSQGFITDTQYF	TGTGCCAGCAGCCAGGGGTTTATCACAGATACGCAGTATTTT
TRBD1	15	TRBV9	NA	TRBJ1-5	CASSSGGEGNQPQHF	TGTGCCAGCAGCTCAGGGGGGGAGGGCAATCAGCCCCAGCATTTT
NA	11	TRBV5-6	NA	TRBJ1-4	CASSLGEKLFF	TGTGCCAGCAGCTTGGGGGAAAAACTGTTTTTT
NA	12	TRBV15	NA	TRBJ1-2	CATSRNHLGYTF	TGTGCCACCAGCAGAAATCATCTGGGCTACACCTTC
NA	11	TRBV30	NA	TRBJ2-3	CAWSVQDTQYF	TGTGCCTGGAGTGTACAAGATACGCAGTATTTT
NA	15	TRBV19	NA	TRBJ1-4	CASSVRTATNEKLFF	TGTGCCAGTAGTGTCAGGACAGCGACTAATGAAAAACTGTTTTTT
NA	15	TRBV12-5	NA	TRBJ2-5	CASGTSPVNQETQYF	TGTGCTAGTGGTACCTCCCCGGTCAACCAAGAGACCCAGTACTTC
NA	13	TRBV7-9	NA	TRBJ2-3	CASRGESTDTQYF	TGTGCCAGCAGGGGGGAGAGCACAGATACGCAGTATTTT
NA	15	TRBV6-1	few	TRBJ1-6	CASSEGTGVGSPLHF	TGTGCCAGCAGTGAGGGTACGGGGGTAGGATCACCCCTCCACTTT
NA	15	TRBV7-9	NA	TRBJ1-4	CASSVIQGSSEKLFF	TGTGCCAGCAGCGTCATACAGGGATCGAGCGAAAAACTGTTTTTT
NA	13	TRBV10-1	NA	TRBJ1-1	CASSGQLNTEAFF	TGCGCCAGCAGTGGTCAGCTGAACACTGAAGCTTTCTTT